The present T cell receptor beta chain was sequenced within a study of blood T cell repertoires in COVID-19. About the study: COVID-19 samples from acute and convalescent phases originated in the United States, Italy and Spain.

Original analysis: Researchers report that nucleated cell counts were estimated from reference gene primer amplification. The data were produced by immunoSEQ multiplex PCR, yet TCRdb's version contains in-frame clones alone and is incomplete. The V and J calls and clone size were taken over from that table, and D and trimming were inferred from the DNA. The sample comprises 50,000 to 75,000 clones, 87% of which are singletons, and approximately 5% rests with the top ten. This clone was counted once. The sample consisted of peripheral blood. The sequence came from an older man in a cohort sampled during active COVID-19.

The CDR3 sequence is CASSQRGSGNTIYF. In nucleotides, the CDR3 is TGTGCCAGCAGCCAACGGGGGTCGGGAAACACCATATATTTT. This chain links TRBV3-1 (or the pseudogene TRBV3-2) with TRBJ1-3; weak D call: TRBD1 (5 bases). CDR1 is LGHDT, CDR2 YNNKEL, per germline (reference sequence). Trimming pared 2 bases from V and 4 bases from J, leaving 9 bases between. The CDR3 spans 14 residues.